This TCR beta chain was obtained from a study of cytomegalovirus exposure and HLA in healthy donors. Study-level findings and limits: The authors enumerated under 200 TCR beta chains as linked to cytomegalovirus. Later, TCR association rates were found to vary by HLA locus, highest for DRB1 and lowest for HLA-C.

V was trimmed by 3 bases and J by 0 bases, leaving 14 bases between them. The CDR3 length is 15 residues. CDR1 and CDR2 from the germline V gene are GTSNPN and SVGIG (reference sequence). In regard to this clone: Its antigen remains unidentified.

Primers: 60 Vbeta forward and 13 Jbeta reverse. Sequenced by immunoSEQ multiplex PCR; TCRdb stores in-frame clones only, minus some. The sample records under 150,000 clones, 79% being singletons. The rearrangement uses TRBV30 and TRBJ1-1, with D perhaps matching TRBD1 (6 bases). Sequencing input: PBMCs. This receptor was obtained from a young man in good health and CMV-seronegative. The CDR3 bases are TGTGCCTGGAGGCGAACGGACAGTTTGAACACTGAAGCTTTCTTT. Translated, it gives CAWRRTDSLNTEAFF.